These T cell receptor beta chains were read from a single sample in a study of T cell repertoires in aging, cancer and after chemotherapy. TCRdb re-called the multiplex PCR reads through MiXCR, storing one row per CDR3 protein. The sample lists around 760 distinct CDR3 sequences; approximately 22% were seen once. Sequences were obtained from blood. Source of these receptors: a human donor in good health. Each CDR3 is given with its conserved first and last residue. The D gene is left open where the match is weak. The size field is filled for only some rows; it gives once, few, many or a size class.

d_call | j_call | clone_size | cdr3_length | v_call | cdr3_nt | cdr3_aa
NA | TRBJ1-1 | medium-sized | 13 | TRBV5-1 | TGCGCCAGCAGCTTGGGCGAGGGGCGTGAAGCTTTCTTT | CASSLGEGREAFF
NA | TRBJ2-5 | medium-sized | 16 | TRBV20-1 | TGCAGTGCTAGAGGTCTCGTCGGACCGGGACAAGAGACCCAGTACTTC | CSARGLVGPGQETQYF
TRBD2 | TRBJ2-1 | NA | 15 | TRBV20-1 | TGCAGTGCTAGATTACTAGCGGGGGTTGGTAATGAGCAGTTCTTC | CSARLLAGVGNEQFF
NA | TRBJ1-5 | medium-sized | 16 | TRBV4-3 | TGCGCCAGCAGCCAAGATTGGACAGCCAAAAATCAGCCCCAGCATTTT | CASSQDWTAKNQPQHF
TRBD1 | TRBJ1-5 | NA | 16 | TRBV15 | TGTGCCACCAGCAGAGGGGGCCAGGGGGCATTTCAGCCCCAGCATTTT | CATSRGGQGAFQPQHF
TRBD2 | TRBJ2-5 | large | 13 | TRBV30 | TGTGCCTGGAAGAGGACTAGCTTGCAGACCCAGTACTTC | CAWKRTSLQTQYF
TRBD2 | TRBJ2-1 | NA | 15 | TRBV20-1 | TGCAGTGCTAGAAGACGGGAGGGCGTTTCCAATGAGCAGTTCTTC | CSARRREGVSNEQFF
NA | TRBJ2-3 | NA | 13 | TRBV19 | TGTGCCAGTAGTCGAGAGAGCACAGATACGCAGTATTTT | CASSRESTDTQYF
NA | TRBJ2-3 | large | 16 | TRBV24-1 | TGTGCCACCAGTGGTTCAGGTAGTTTCGGCACAGATACGCAGTATTTT | CATSGSGSFGTDTQYF
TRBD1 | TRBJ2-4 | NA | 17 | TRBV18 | TGTGCCAGCTCACCGAGTCAGGGGGCTAATTCCAAAAACATTCAGTACTTC | CASSPSQGANSKNIQYF
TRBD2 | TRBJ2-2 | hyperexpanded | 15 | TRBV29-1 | TGCAGCGTTGTAGCTAGCGGGAGTCCCACCGGGGAGCTGTTTTTT | CSVVASGSPTGELFF
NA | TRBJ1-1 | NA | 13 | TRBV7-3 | TGTGCCAGCAGACTCAGCATGAACACTGAAGCTTTCTTT | CASRLSMNTEAFF
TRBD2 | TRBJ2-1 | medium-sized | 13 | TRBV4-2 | TGTGCCAGCAGCCAGATTACTAGCGGACAGCAGTTCTTC | CASSQITSGQQFF
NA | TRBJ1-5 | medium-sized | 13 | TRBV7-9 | TGTGCCAGCAGCTTTTGGGGAAATCAGCCCCAGCATTTT | CASSFWGNQPQHF
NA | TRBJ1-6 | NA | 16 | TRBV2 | TGTGCCAGCAGTGAGTTGGGGGGAAATTATAATTCACCCCTCCACTTT | CASSELGGNYNSPLHF
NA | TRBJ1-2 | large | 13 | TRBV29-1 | TGCAGCGCCGCTACGACAGGTCTGGCTGGCTACACCTTC | CSAATTGLAGYTF
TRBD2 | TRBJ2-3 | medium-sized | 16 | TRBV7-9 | TGTGCCAGCAGCTTTCAAAGCGGGGGGTTCACAGATACGCAGTATTTT | CASSFQSGGFTDTQYF
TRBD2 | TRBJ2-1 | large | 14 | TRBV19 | TGTGCCAGTTGGACTAGCGGGAGAAACAATGAGCAGTTCTTC | CASWTSGRNNEQFF
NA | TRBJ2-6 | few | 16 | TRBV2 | TGTGCCAGCAGGGAGGACGGAGGCTCTGGGGCCAACGTCCTGACTTTC | CASREDGGSGANVLTF
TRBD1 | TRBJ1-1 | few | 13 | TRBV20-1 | TGCAGTGCCACCGAGGGGGCTGGGACTGAAGCTTTCTTT | CSATEGAGTEAFF
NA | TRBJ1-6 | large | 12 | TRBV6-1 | TGTGCCAGCAGGGAAGGGGGTTCACCCCTCCACTTT | CASREGGSPLHF
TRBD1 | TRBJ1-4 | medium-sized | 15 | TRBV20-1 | TGCAGTGCTCCTAAACCGGGACAGGGTAATGAAAAACTGTTTTTT | CSAPKPGQGNEKLFF
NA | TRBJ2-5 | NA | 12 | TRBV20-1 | TGCAGCCCCGGGACCATTCAAGAGACCCAGTACTTC | CSPGTIQETQYF
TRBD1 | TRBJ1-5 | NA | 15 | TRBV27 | TGTGCCAGCAGTCAGGGGGCGGGGAGAGGGCAGCCCCAGCATTTT | CASSQGAGRGQPQHF
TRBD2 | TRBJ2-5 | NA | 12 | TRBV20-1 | TGCAGTGCGACTAGCGGGAGGGAGACCCAGTACTTC | CSATSGRETQYF
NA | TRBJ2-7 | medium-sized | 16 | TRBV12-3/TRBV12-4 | TGTGCCAGCAGTCCTGGGGGAAGGCCAACTTCCTACGAGCAGTACTTC | CASSPGGRPTSYEQYF
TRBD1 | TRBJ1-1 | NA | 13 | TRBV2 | TGTGCCACGGGACAGGGGGAGGGAACTGAAGCTTTCTTT | CATGQGEGTEAFF
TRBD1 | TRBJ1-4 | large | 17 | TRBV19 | TGTGCCAGTAGTTGGGGGACAGCTTTGGTTTCTAATGAAAAACTGTTTTTT | CASSWGTALVSNEKLFF
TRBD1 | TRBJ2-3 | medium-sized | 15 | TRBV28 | TGTGCCAGCAGTTTCCAGGGGGCCCCCACAGATACGCAGTATTTT | CASSFQGAPTDTQYF
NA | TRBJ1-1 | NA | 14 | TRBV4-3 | TGCGCCAGCAGCCGTCTCCCGGCGAACACTGAAGCTTTCTTT | CASSRLPANTEAFF
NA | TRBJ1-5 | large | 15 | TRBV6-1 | TGTGCCAGCAGTGAAGGGTCGGGGGGGGGTCAGCCCCAGCATTTT | CASSEGSGGGQPQHF